The entry below describes one TCR beta chain. This sample is drawn from a study of blood T cell repertoires in COVID-19. Sequenced by immunoSEQ multiplex PCR; TCRdb stores in-frame clones only, minus some. The sample lists approximately 300,000 clones, 89% seen once, with roughly 5.2% in the top ten. Those enrolled, adults aged 18 to 89 years, came from under 25 US areas. Self-reported history from a screening survey and questionnaire set each donor's cohort. Two negative PCRs, clearance, or symptom resolution characterized the recovered Cohort 3 donors. CDR1 and CDR2 (germline): SGHDN, FVKESK. The trim removed 4 bases at V and 0 bases at J, leaving 6 bases unmatched. The CDR3 contains 16 residues.

The receptor was isolated from a man in his 60s who had recovered from COVID-19. The V and J genes are TRBV14 and TRBJ1-1; 9 bases agree with TRBD1. Sequenced: PBMCs or T cells enriched from blood (not recorded which). The CDR3 here is CASSRIGQGMNTEAFF. CDR3 sequence (DNA): TGTGCCAGCAGCCGGATCGGACAGGGGATGAACACTGAAGCTTTCTTT.